A single sample gave rise to the 18 T cell receptor beta chains below, sequenced in a study of shared T cell receptors in the human thymus. Sequenced by immunoSEQ multiplex PCR; TCRdb stores in-frame clones only, minus some. Among over 350,000 clones listed, about 95% were seen once. Source material: thymocytes. The receptor source for this set is a human donor.

The CDR3 nucleotides are TGTGCCAGCAGTTCTTTTCGGGAGGGTAGCACAGATACGCAGTATTTT. Translated: CASSSFREGSTDTQYF. The chain carries TRBV2 and TRBJ2-3; 8 bases map to TRBD2. The CDR3 length is 16 residues. Germline V lookup: CDR1 SNHLY, CDR2 FYNNEI. With V trimmed by 5 bases and J by 0 bases, 7 bases remained unmatched.

V and J are TRBV14 and TRBJ2-1; 10 bases map to TRBD2. There are 16 residues in the CDR3. After removal of 1 base from V and 5 bases from J, the junction contained 5 bases not matched to a gene. CDR1 and CDR2 from the germline V gene are SGHDN and FVKESK. The CDR3 DNA reads as TGTGCCAGCAGCCAAGGGCTAGCGGGAGTCGACAATGAGCAGTTCTTC. Translated: CASSQGLAGVDNEQFF.

The chain has TRBV7-6 and TRBJ2-1, with D perhaps TRBD1 (6 bases). Looked up from germline, CDR1 is SGHVS and CDR2 is FNYEAQ. Trimming removed 4 bases from V and 2 bases from J, with 15 bases in between. The CDR3 has 16 residues. CDR3 coding DNA: TGTGCCAGCAGCTGGCCGGGACATCCTACCTACAATGAGCAGTTCTTC. Translating it yields CASSWPGHPTYNEQFF.

This sequence joins TRBV5-8 and TRBJ2-7; D unresolved. V was clipped by 1 base and J by 2 bases, with 10 bases between them. Germline V gene sequence: CDR1 SGHTS, CDR2 YDEGEE. The CDR3 is 14 amino acids. The CDR3 region is CASSLPGSTYEQYF. The CDR3 DNA sequence: TGTGCCAGCAGCTTGCCCGGGTCCACCTACGAGCAGTACTTC. The whole variable domain, filled in from reference TRBV5-8 and TRBJ2-7, reads EAGVTQSPTHLIKTRGQQATLRCSPISGHTSVYWYQQALGLGLQFLLWYDEGEERNRGNFPPRFSGRQFPNYSSELNVNALELEDSALYLCASSLPGSTYEQYFGPGTRLTVT.

The chain combines TRBV7-2 with TRBJ2-1, with D tentatively TRBD2 (5 bases). The germline V gene encodes CDR1 SGHTA and CDR2 FQGNSA. V was trimmed by 1 base and J by 9 bases, leaving 25 bases between them. The CDR3 length is 18 residues. The CDR3: CASSLVPRTGSHTAEQFF. In DNA form, the CDR3 reads TGTGCCAGCAGCTTAGTCCCCCGGACTGGGAGCCATACTGCTGAGCAGTTCTTC.

V is TRBV13 and J is TRBJ2-3; no clear D gene. Trimming shortened V by 8 bases and J by 2 bases, and 26 bases separated the two germline ends. CDR3 length: 18 residues. The germline V gene has CDR1 PRHDT and CDR2 FYEKMQ (reference sequence). The chain's CDR3 is CASSPYPVHPPSTDTQYF. CDR3 nucleotides: TGTGCCAGCTCCCCTTACCCAGTCCACCCTCCCTCCACAGATACGCAGTATTTT.

V and J are TRBV7-6 and TRBJ2-7, with D unclear. The CDR3 has 16 residues. With 5 bases removed from V and 0 bases from J, the gap between germline ends came to 17 bases. From germline, CDR1 is SGHVS and CDR2 FNYEAQ. CDR3 protein: CASSPRSPPSSYEQYF. The CDR3, as DNA: TGTGCCAGCAGCCCCCGTTCCCCACCGAGCTCCTACGAGCAGTACTTC.

This clone showed up just once. The chain uses TRBV28 and TRBJ2-7, with D perhaps TRBD2 (5 bases). Trimming pared 8 bases from V and 1 base from J, leaving 15 bases between. Germline lookup yields CDR1 MDHEN and CDR2 SYDVKM. The CDR3 is 14 residues long. The CDR3 DNA sequence: TGTGCCAGCGGCGGGCCACCTGGATCCTACGAGCAGTACTTC. This sequence encodes CASGGPPGSYEQYF.

The chain recombines TRBV6-5 with TRBJ2-7; 7 nucleotides align to TRBD2. Trimming at V came to 3 bases and at J to 1 base, leaving 6 bases not matched to a gene. The germline CDR1 and CDR2 sequences are MNHEY and SVGAGI. The CDR3 totals 15 residues. The CDR3 loop reads CASSYSGRASYEQYF. In DNA form, the CDR3 reads TGTGCCAGCAGTTATTCGGGGAGGGCATCCTACGAGCAGTACTTC.

This rearrangement joins TRBV27 to TRBJ2-7, with 10 bases fitting TRBD2. The junction had 14 bases not matched to a gene; V was cut back by 5 bases and J by 1 base. Germline values: CDR1 MNHEY, CDR2 SMNVEV (reference sequence). The CDR3 spans 18 residues. The CDR3 loop reads CASSRSNLAGAPSYEQYF. DNA for the CDR3: TGTGCCAGCAGTCGCTCGAATCTAGCGGGAGCCCCATCCTACGAGCAGTACTTC.

CDR3 sequence reads: CASSPLLARSSYEQYF. In DNA form, the CDR3 reads TGTGCCAGCAGCCCCCTACTAGCGAGGAGCTCCTACGAGCAGTACTTC. This rearrangement joins TRBV7-9 to TRBJ2-7, with 7 bases matching TRBD2. Germline CDR1 and CDR2: SEHNR and FQNEAQ (reference sequence). CDR3 length equals 16 residues. V was pared by 5 bases and J by 0 bases, with 10 bases of the junction left unmatched.

V and J are TRBV19 and TRBJ2-5; D gene uncertain. The V end was cut by 7 bases, the J end by 2 bases, with 5 bases between. Germline V gives CDR1 LNHDA, CDR2 SQIVND (reference sequence). The CDR3 is made up of 11 amino acids. The CDR3 region has the DNA TGTGCCAGTATCCATCAAGAGACCCAGTACTTC. It specifies CASIHQETQYF.

The chain couples TRBV28 to TRBJ1-1; D is possibly TRBD1 (5 bases). The CDR3 is made up of 14 amino acids. Trimming removed 2 bases from V and 2 bases from J, with 9 bases in between. CDR1 and CDR2 from the germline V gene are MDHEN and SYDVKM. Here the CDR3 DNA reads TGTGCCAGCAGTTTAGGGGGAGCCAACACTGAAGCTTTCTTT. This codes for CASSLGGANTEAFF.

This chain connects TRBV6-1 to TRBJ2-4; D possibly corresponds to TRBD1 (6 bases). The V end lost 0 bases, the J end lost 9 bases, and 12 bases lay between the germline ends. Germline CDR1 reads MNHNS; CDR2 reads SASEGT. CDR3 length equals 14 residues. CDR3 sequence: CASSEARRGSIQYF. CDR3 nucleotide sequence: TGTGCCAGCAGTGAAGCGCGCAGGGGCAGCATTCAGTACTTC.

This clone was counted a single time. The V gene is TRBV7-2, the J gene TRBJ2-3; D not resolved. The CDR3 contains 12 residues. Germline assignment: CDR1 SGHTA and CDR2 FQGNSA. CDR3 amino acids: CVNGRATDTQYF. In DNA, the CDR3 is TGTGTTAACGGCAGAGCCACAGATACGCAGTATTTT.

This rearrangement joins TRBV7-2 to TRBJ2-3; 11 bases are shared with TRBD1. Germline CDR1 SGHTA, CDR2 FQGNSA. The V gene end was trimmed by 0 bases and the J gene end by 4 bases; junction bases not matched to a gene: 6. The CDR3 is made up of 17 amino acids. The CDR3 is CASSLAPGQGVADTQYF. As DNA, the CDR3 is TGTGCCAGCAGCTTAGCCCCGGGACAGGGGGTGGCAGATACGCAGTATTTT.

The V and J genes are TRBV7-3 and TRBJ2-7; D perhaps matches TRBD2 (5 bases). V shed 4 bases and J shed 1 base, with 17 bases lying between them. The germline V gene has CDR1 SGHTA and CDR2 FQGTGA. The length of the CDR3 is 16 residues. CDR3 coding DNA: TGTGCCAGCAGCTCCCCCCCAGAGACTACATCCTACGAGCAGTACTTC. It is translated as CASSSPPETTSYEQYF.

The chain uses TRBV5-1 and TRBJ2-6, with D tentatively TRBD1 (5 bases). This CDR3 is 18 amino acids long. From germline, CDR1 is SGHRS and CDR2 YFSETQ. Trimming left V 4 bases short and J 0 bases short, with 17 bases between. The CDR3 loop reads CASSRVAQGDSGANVLTF. Here the CDR3 DNA reads TGCGCCAGCAGCCGCGTGGCCCAGGGTGACTCTGGGGCCAACGTCCTGACTTTC.